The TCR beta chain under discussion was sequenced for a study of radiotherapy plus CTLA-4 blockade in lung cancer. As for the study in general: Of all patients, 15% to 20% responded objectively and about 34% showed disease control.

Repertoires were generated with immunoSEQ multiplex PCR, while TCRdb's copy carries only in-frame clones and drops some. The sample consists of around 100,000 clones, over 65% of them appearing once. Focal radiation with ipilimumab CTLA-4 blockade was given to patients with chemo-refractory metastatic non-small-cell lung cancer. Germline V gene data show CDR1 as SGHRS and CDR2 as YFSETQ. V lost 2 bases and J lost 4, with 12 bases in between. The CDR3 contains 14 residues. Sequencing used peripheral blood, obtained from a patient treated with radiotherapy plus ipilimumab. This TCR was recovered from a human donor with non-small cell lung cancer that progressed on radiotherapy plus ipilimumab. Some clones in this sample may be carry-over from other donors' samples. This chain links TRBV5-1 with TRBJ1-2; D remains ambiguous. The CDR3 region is CASSLMVGAYGYTF. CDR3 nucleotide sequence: TGCGCCAGCAGCTTAATGGTGGGCGCCTATGGCTACACCTTC.